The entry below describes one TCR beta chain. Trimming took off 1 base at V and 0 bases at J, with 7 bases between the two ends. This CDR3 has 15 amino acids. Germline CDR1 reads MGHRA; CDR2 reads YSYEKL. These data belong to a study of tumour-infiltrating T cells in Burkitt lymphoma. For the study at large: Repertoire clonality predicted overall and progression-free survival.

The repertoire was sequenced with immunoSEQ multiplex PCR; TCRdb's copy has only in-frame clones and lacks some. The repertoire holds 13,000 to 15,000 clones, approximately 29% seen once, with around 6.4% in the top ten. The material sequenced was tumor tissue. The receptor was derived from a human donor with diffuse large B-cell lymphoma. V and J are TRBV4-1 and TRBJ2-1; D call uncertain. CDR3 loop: CASSQAYLSYNEQFF. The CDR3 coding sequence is TGCGCCAGCAGCCAAGCTTACCTCTCCTACAATGAGCAGTTCTTC.